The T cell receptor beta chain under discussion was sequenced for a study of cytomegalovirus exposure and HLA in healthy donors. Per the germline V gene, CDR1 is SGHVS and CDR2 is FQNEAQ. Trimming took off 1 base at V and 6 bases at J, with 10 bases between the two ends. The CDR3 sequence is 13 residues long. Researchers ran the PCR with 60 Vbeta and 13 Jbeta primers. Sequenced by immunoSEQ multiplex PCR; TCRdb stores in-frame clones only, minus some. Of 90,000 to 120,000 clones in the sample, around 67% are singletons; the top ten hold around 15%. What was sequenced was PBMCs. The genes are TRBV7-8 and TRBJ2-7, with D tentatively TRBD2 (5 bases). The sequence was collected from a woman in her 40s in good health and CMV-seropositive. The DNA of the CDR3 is TGTGCCAGCAGCTTAGGCCCTGCGGGCGAGCAGTACTTC. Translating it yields CASSLGPAGEQYF.